This TCR beta chain was recorded in a study of blood T cell repertoires in COVID-19 (dated by TCRdb to about 2020). Describing the broader study: Samples from collaborators originated in the United States, Italy and Spain and spanned both the acute and convalescent phases of COVID-19. The prospective study material was composed of cDNA or gDNA derived from T cells, B-cell-depleted T cells, or PBMCs. Subjects who had been exposed to COVID-19, were actively infected with it, or had recovered from it provided the deeply sampled blood TCRbeta repertoires that made up the dataset. The repertoires were made available in a free public database intended to serve as a resource for research on the immune response to SARS-CoV-2. Samples were obtained from the ongoing ImmuneRACE study (first 160 participants) and from about 1,300 subjects provided by 6 global collaborators. Sample metadata almost always included a de-identified subject ID, COVID-19 status, age in years and sex. Where available, HLA class I and class II types were obtained from metadata supplied by the sample provider rather than from assay-based typing. What the study reported, not specific to this receptor: Clinical and demographic metadata were provided uncurated, with the amount varying by source and participant.

Details on this clone: This clone's antigen is unknown. At one end, the junction sequence differs from germline, possibly due to a read error.

The collaborating institutions used their own protocols to collect whole blood in K2EDTA tubes. For TCRbeta analysis, collaborator samples were shipped as frozen whole blood, as isolated PBMCs, or as DNA extracted from either sample type. The immunoSEQ Assay, a bias-controlled multiplex PCR, was used to amplify TCRbeta CDR3 regions from genomic DNA. From the authors' description of their analysis: Nucleated cell counts per sample were estimated from amplification of reference gene primers within the assay. To quantify the absolute abundance of each unique TCRbeta CDR3 rearrangement, sequence reads were collapsed and filtered. Productive Simpson clonality was computed per sample as the square root of Simpson's diversity index over productive rearrangements. This immuneACCESS table, as held by TCRdb, lists in-frame sequences with V and J called but not all clones. Of the missing ones, under half trace to an unresolved V gene in checked studies; the others have no known cause. The V and J calls and clone size come from that table; D and trimming were worked out from the DNA. The sample data list 200,000 to 250,000 clones, and about four fifths of these were observed just once. Together, the top ten hold 3.5% to 4.5% of the sample.

The CDR3 covers 13 residues, taking in both the cysteine and the phenylalanine. Only the CDR3 DNA stays, 39 bases, in frame from base 1. CDR1 SSHAT and CDR2 FNYEAQ were looked up in the germline V gene (reference sequence). Recombination joined TRBV7-7 with TRBJ1-1; the junction holds 8 bases that match TRBD1. The specimen was peripheral blood. The clonotype comes from a man aged 50 or older with acute or convalescent COVID-19. The DNA sequence is given as TGTGCTAGCAGCTCCGGACAGGGTGGTGAAGCTTTCTTT. Its protein product is CASSSGQGGEAFF.